This T cell receptor beta chain was profiled in a study of T cells in Graves' hyperthyroidism and ophthalmopathy. There were TCR beta CDR3 regions amplified from RNA transcripts. An initial round of RT-PCR targeting the TCR CDR3 relied on the HTBI primer set. MiXCR, run by TCRdb on the multiplex PCR reads, gives a single entry per CDR3 protein. The sample carries hundreds of thousands of distinct CDR3 sequences, around 16% recorded once. At least ten counts were recorded for this clonotype. Antigen specificity is unknown. The CDR3 contains 13 residues. Germline values: CDR1 SGHVS, CDR2 FQNEAQ. Between the trimmed V and J ends, which lost 3 bases and 1 base, there was a span of 6 bases. General study findings and limits: Blood also held most thyroid clonotypes expanded beyond 0.001.

Around 10 ml of fresh peripheral blood supplied the PBMCs. The chain couples TRBV7-8 to TRBJ1-1; D is uncertain. The sample comprised blood. This receptor was obtained from a woman under 30 with Graves' hyperthyroidism. CDR3 in amino acids: CASSFASNTEAFF. The CDR3 DNA sequence: TGTGCCAGCAGCTTTGCCTCGAACACTGAAGCTTTCTTT.